This T cell receptor (beta chain) was sequenced during a study of CD8+ T cells in alopecia areata. Overall study context: Patients remained on tofacitinib for 6 to 18 months and then went 6 months without it.

As concerns this clone: No antigen is known for it.

RNA extraction was followed by reverse transcription into cDNA, which acted as the sequencing template. Method: immunoSEQ multiplex PCR; TCRdb's copy keeps in-frame clones and lacks some. The table includes 150,000 or so clones, roughly 54% detected once. General observations from the study: As there was one nonresponder, how baseline CD8+ expansion relates to response remains uncertain. Within the top 100, expanded CD8+ clones significantly decreased with tofacitinib, as did scalp clonality. Scalp sequencing also captures normal skin's resident alphabeta T cells.

Stated treatment: oral pan-JAK inhibitor, 5-10 mg twice daily. From germline, CDR1 is LNHNV and CDR2 YYDKDF (reference sequence). The V and J ends lost 8 bases and 9 bases respectively, with 8 bases between them. The CDR3 consists of 10 residues. Sequenced here: CD8+ T cells sorted from blood, sampled at week 4, from a patient treated with tofacitinib. The chain has TRBV15 and TRBJ2-1; D is uncertain. The TCR comes from a human donor with alopecia areata. CDR3 sequence: CATGLAEQFF. The DNA of the CDR3 is TGTGCCACCGGTCTCGCTGAGCAGTTCTTC.